This passage covers 5 T cell receptor beta chains from one sample sequenced in a study of shared T cell receptors in the human thymus. Repertoires were generated with immunoSEQ multiplex PCR, while TCRdb's copy carries only in-frame clones and drops some. The sample consists of about 730,000 clones, 75% to 90% of them appearing once. The sample was also reused in another study, on human thymus T cells.

Input material: thymocytes. The receptors shown here come from a girl under three years old with a congenital heart defect.

The chain has TRBV29-1 and TRBJ2-3, with TRBD2 identical over 13 bases. The CDR3 extends over 15 amino acids. Germline lookup yields CDR1 SQVTM and CDR2 ANQGSEA. J lost 2 bases, V lost 6 bases, and 5 bases had no gene match. The CDR3 region has the DNA TGCAGCGTGGGACTAGCGGGGAGTTACACAGATACGCAGTATTTT. Protein: CSVGLAGSYTDTQYF.

This chain uses TRBV15 with TRBJ1-5; 7 nucleotides line up with TRBD1. Trimming removed 1 base from V and 3 bases from J; junction bases left unmatched: 12. Germline lookup yields CDR1 LNHNV and CDR2 YYDKDF (reference sequence). The CDR3 covers 18 residues. The CDR3 DNA reads TGTGCCACCAGCAGAGCCTCTGGGACAGAGCTAATCAATCAGCCCCAGCATTTT. It translates to CATSRASGTELINQPQHF.

The DNA for the CDR3 is TGTGCCAGTAGCGCCGGGACAGGGGTTAACTATGGCTACACCTTC. Amino acid sequence: CASSAGTGVNYGYTF. The chain recombines TRBV19 with TRBJ1-2, with 10 positions matching TRBD1. The CDR3 spans 15 residues. The V and J ends lost 6 bases and 1 base, in that order; junction bases with no gene match: 5. Germline CDR1 LNHDA, CDR2 SQIVND (reference sequence).

The chain links TRBV4-1 to TRBJ2-1, with 7 bases that match TRBD1. The germline CDR1 and CDR2 sequences are MGHRA and YSYEKL. V dropped 4 bases and J dropped 7; count of bases not matched to a gene: 19. The CDR3 covers 18 residues. CDR3 region: CASSPREGAGDLRNEQFF. The DNA of the CDR3 is TGCGCCAGCAGCCCCCGCGAGGGGGCAGGGGACCTTAGAAATGAGCAGTTCTTC.

The sample holds one count of this clone. The chain couples TRBV19 to TRBJ2-7; 9 positions agree with TRBD2. Germline-derived CDR1 and CDR2 are LNHDA and SQIVND (reference sequence). V lost 3 bases, J lost 3 bases, and 12 bases stayed unmatched. The CDR3 consists of 17 residues. Written as DNA, the CDR3 is TGTGCCAGTAGTATTAAAGGACGGCGGGGGGGAGTCTACGAGCAGTACTTC. Its protein product is CASSIKGRRGGVYEQYF.